The 16 T cell receptor beta chains presented below share a single source sample, sequenced in a study of sequential checkpoint blockade in melanoma. Treatment here: randomized to nivolumab then ipilimumab (arm A) or the reverse (arm B). Sequencing used immunoSEQ multiplex PCR; TCRdb keeps in-frame clones, though not all of them. The data contain 18,000 or so clones, 56% of them singletons. The sample in question was CD8+ T cells sorted from blood (inferred from file names), obtained from a patient given nivolumab and ipilimumab in sequence. Every receptor here comes from a human donor with melanoma.

The V gene is TRBV27, the J gene TRBJ1-1, with no clear D. CDR1 is MNHEY and CDR2 is SMNVEV in the germline V gene (reference sequence). There are 14 residues in the CDR3. V shed 0 bases and J shed 4 bases, with 9 bases lying between them. The CDR3 loop reads CASSLSVSGTEAFF. CDR3 DNA: TGTGCCAGCAGTTTATCAGTCTCAGGCACTGAAGCTTTCTTT.

V gene TRBV9 combines with J gene TRBJ1-2, with D possibly being TRBD1 (5 bases). The CDR3 is 11 residues long. Germline CDR1 is SGDLS and CDR2 is YYNGEE. Trimming shortened V by 4 bases and J by 7 bases, and 8 bases separated the two germline ends. CDR3 in amino acids: CASSSDIGYTF. For the CDR3, the DNA is TGTGCCAGCAGCTCGGACATTGGCTACACCTTC.

This clone was picked up a small number of times. The chain is built from TRBV7-6 and TRBJ2-7, with D possibly TRBD1 on 5 matching bases. V was pared by 4 bases and J by 2 bases, with 12 bases between. The CDR3 is made up of 14 amino acids. Germline lookup yields CDR1 SGHVS and CDR2 FNYEAQ. CDR3 sequence (DNA): TGTGCCAGCAGCTCAGACAGACACCCCTACGAGCAGTACTTC. Translation: CASSSDRHPYEQYF.

By proportion, this clone is medium-sized. The J gene is TRBJ2-7, the V gene TRBV7-9, with 10 bases that match TRBD2. The CDR3 contains 16 residues. Germline values: CDR1 SEHNR, CDR2 FQNEAQ (reference sequence). J was trimmed by 4 bases and V by 6 bases; bases with no gene match: 12. The CDR3 sequence: CASRPAASGSVYEQYF. CDR3 sequence (DNA): TGTGCCAGCAGGCCAGCGGCTAGCGGGAGTGTTTACGAGCAGTACTTC.

The chain combines TRBV6-1 with TRBJ2-7; D remains unclear. The ends were cut back, 6 bases at V and 1 base at J, with 10 bases in the middle. Per germline, CDR1 MNHNS and CDR2 SASEGT. There are 13 residues in the CDR3. The CDR3 coding sequence is TGTGCCAGCAGCTTCTATTTTTCCTACGAGCAGTACTTC. This sequence encodes CASSFYFSYEQYF.

The chain is built from TRBV4-1 and TRBJ2-3; D is perhaps TRBD2 (5 bases). Per the germline V gene, CDR1 is MGHRA and CDR2 is YSYEKL. CDR3 length: 15 residues. Deletions cut 0 bases from V and 8 bases from J, with 15 bases between. The CDR3 loop is CASSQDWEPGATQYF. DNA of the CDR3: TGCGCCAGCAGCCAAGATTGGGAGCCGGGTGCTACGCAGTATTTT.

This clone has only one observation. Other DNA sequences in this sample translate to the same CDR3. J is TRBJ2-5 and V is TRBV5-6, with a weak D call TRBD1 (6 bases). Germline CDR1 and CDR2: SGHDT and YYEEEE. This CDR3 contains 17 residues. The V gene lost 2 bases and the J gene lost 1 base, with 18 bases spanning the gap. The CDR3 sequence: CASSLLLAGAGQETQYF. CDR3 coding DNA: TGTGCCAGCAGCTTACTTCTGGCAGGGGCTGGCCAAGAGACCCAGTACTTC.

The chain joins TRBV27 to TRBJ1-5, with D unclear. The CDR3 totals 14 residues. The V gene's germline CDR1 is MNHEY and CDR2 SMNVEV (reference sequence). The V gene lost 4 bases and the J gene lost 0 bases, with 7 bases spanning the gap. The CDR3 coding sequence is TGTGCCAGCAGTTCCGGTTATAGCAATCAGCCCCAGCATTTT. It specifies CASSSGYSNQPQHF.

This clone was counted only a few times. This rearrangement joins TRBV6-1 to TRBJ2-1; D unresolved. The germline gives CDR1 MNHNS, CDR2 SASEGT. Trimming stripped 6 bases from V and 4 bases from J, with 10 bases between. CDR3 length equals 13 residues. CDR3 bases: TGTGCCAGCAGCCCCCTTCTATACAATGAGCAGTTCTTC. Protein product: CASSPLLYNEQFF.

This clone qualifies as medium-sized. This chain links TRBV28 with TRBJ1-5; 8 nucleotides align to TRBD1. This CDR3 is built from 14 residues. The germline CDR1 and CDR2 sequences are MDHEN and SYDVKM. J lost 5 bases, V lost 2 bases, and 2 bases had no gene match. DNA of the CDR3: TGTGCCAGCAGTTTAACAGGGGGTTATCAGCCCCAGCATTTT. Its translation is CASSLTGGYQPQHF. The complete variable domain, with remaining parts taken from reference TRBV28 and TRBJ1-5, reads DVKVTQSSRYLVKRTGEKVFLECVQDMDHENMFWYRQDPGLGLRLIYFSYDVKMKEKGDIPEGYSVSREKKERFSLILESASTNQTSMYLCASSLTGGYQPQHFGDGTRLSIL.

The V call is TRBV7-9, the J call TRBJ1-4; D remains unclear. Germline CDR1 is SEHNR and CDR2 is FQNEAQ (reference sequence). The V and J ends lost 2 bases and 3 bases respectively, with 7 bases between them. This CDR3 has 14 amino acids. The CDR3 sequence is CASSLWRSNEKLFF. The CDR3 region has the DNA TGTGCCAGCAGCTTATGGAGGTCTAATGAAAAACTGTTTTTT.

This clone was observed a few times. The rearrangement links TRBV4-1 to TRBJ2-2, with 10 bases matching TRBD2. Germline V gene data show CDR1 as MGHRA and CDR2 as YSYEKL. The CDR3 has 15 amino acids. V trimming: 3 bases; J trimming: 8 bases; junction bases outside the gene matches: 6. CDR3 in DNA: TGCGCCAGCAGCCACGGAGCGGGGGGGCCTGGGGAGCTGTTTTTT. It specifies CASSHGAGGPGELFF.

J is TRBJ2-5 and V is TRBV6-5; a weak D match, TRBD1 (5 bases). Germline V gives CDR1 MNHEY, CDR2 SVGAGI. CDR3 length: 16 amino acids. The V gene lost 0 bases and the J gene lost 6 bases, with 17 bases spanning the gap. DNA of the CDR3: TGTGCCAGCAGTTACTCGAATAGTCTGGTGGGGCAGACCCAGTACTTC. It translates to CASSYSNSLVGQTQYF.

This clone qualifies as medium-sized. V is TRBV6-6 and J is TRBJ1-5; D is undetermined. The CDR3 spans 14 residues. Per germline, CDR1 MNHNY and CDR2 SVGAGI (reference sequence). Trimming took 0 bases from V and 3 from J, leaving 6 bases between them. In DNA form, the CDR3 reads TGTGCCAGCAGTTACTCGAGGTACAATCAGCCCCAGCATTTT. Its translation is CASSYSRYNQPQHF.

This clone was recorded once. CDR3 in DNA: TGTGCCAGCAGTTACCCGGGACAGGGGCTCAAATACGAGCAGTACTTC. Its protein product is CASSYPGQGLKYEQYF. V and J are TRBV6-5 and TRBJ2-5; 10 nucleotides match TRBD1. The end of the DNA aligns better with TRBJ2-7, so the J call may be wrong. Per germline, CDR1 MNHEY and CDR2 SVGAGI. The CDR3 spans 16 residues.

V usage is TRBV11-2 and J usage is TRBJ2-5, with a tentative D call TRBD2 (5 bases). The CDR3 covers 14 residues. Germline CDR1 is SGHAT and CDR2 is FQNNGV. V lost 5 bases to trimming and J lost 0 bases, with 10 bases between them. The CDR3 DNA reads as TGTGCCAGCAGCCCAGGACTTTACCAAGAGACCCAGTACTTC. Translation: CASSPGLYQETQYF.